Shown below are 7 T cell receptor beta chains from a single sample sequenced in a study of vaccination and CD4 T cells after COVID-19. Oncomine TCR Beta short-read sequencing was applied to DNA from cultured CD4+ T cells. MiXCR, applied by TCRdb to the PCR reads, yields one record per CDR3 protein. Of approximately 17,000 distinct CDR3 sequences in the sample, approximately 58% were seen once. Stated treatment: approximately nine-day PBMC culture with coronavirus spike peptide pools or control peptides (ViraFEST assay). These receptors have no known antigen. Sequenced material: CD4+ T cells from blood, cultured in vitro. The receptor set was obtained from a human donor who had recovered from COVID-19.

The chain has TRBV20-1 and TRBJ2-7; no definite D call. The CDR3 sequence is 11 residues long. V gave up 3 bases and J gave up 2 bases, with 5 bases separating them. Per germline, CDR1 DFQATT and CDR2 SNEGSKA (reference sequence). CDR3 DNA: TGCAGTGCTAGGTCTACCTACGAGCAGTACTTC. Translating gives CSARSTYEQYF.

The gene calls are TRBV5-1 and TRBJ2-7; TRBD2 aligns across 9 bases. The CDR3 consists of 15 residues. The V and J ends lost 5 bases and 2 bases, in that order; junction bases with no gene match: 8. Per the germline V gene, CDR1 is SGHRS and CDR2 is YFSETQ. The CDR3 is CASRSGTSSTYEQYF. The CDR3 nucleotides read TGCGCCAGCAGGTCCGGGACTAGCTCCACCTACGAGCAGTACTTC.

In this sample, this clonotype turned up a few times. Germline and junction disagree at one end, which may indicate a read error. The chain joins TRBV7-7 to TRBJ2-5; D gene unclear. This CDR3 is built from 15 residues. Germline V lookup: CDR1 SSHAT, CDR2 FNYEAQ (reference sequence). The CDR3 sequence: CASSPRPLGQETQYF. CDR3 DNA sequence: TGTGCTAGCAGCCCTCGGCCCCTCGGCCAAGAGACCCAGTACTTC.

This chain joins TRBV19 and TRBJ1-3; D is possibly TRBD1 (5 bases). Per germline, CDR1 LNHDA and CDR2 SQIVND (reference sequence). With 9 bases removed from V and 3 bases from J, the gap between germline ends came to 12 bases. CDR3 length: 13 residues. The CDR3 sequence is CASGTIGGNTIYF. CDR3 sequence (DNA): TGTGCCAGCGGGACGATCGGTGGAAACACCATATATTTT. The full variable domain, with the rest looked up from reference TRBV19 and TRBJ1-3, is DGGITQSPKYLFRKEGQNVTLSCEQNLNHDAMYWYRQDPGQGLRLIYYSQIVNDFQKGDIAEGYSVSREKKESFPLTVTSAQKNPTAFYLCASGTIGGNTIYFGEGSWLTVV.

The V gene is TRBV6-2 or TRBV6-3, the J gene TRBJ2-3; TRBD2 matches 12 bases. With V trimmed by 4 bases and J by 0 bases, 2 bases remained unmatched. The CDR3 sequence is 16 residues long. CDR1 is MNHEY, CDR2 SVGEGT, per germline. The CDR3 nucleotides are TGTGCCAGCAGTTTCGGACTAGCGGGGAGCACAGATACGCAGTATTTT. This translates into CASSFGLAGSTDTQYF.

This clonotype was counted only a few times. This sequence joins TRBV6-4 and TRBJ1-2, with 7 nucleotides matching TRBD1. The V gene end was trimmed by 1 base and the J gene end by 7 bases; junction bases not matched to a gene: 6. Germline V lookup: CDR1 MRHNA, CDR2 SNTAGT. This CDR3 is built from 14 residues. The CDR3 DNA reads TGTGCCAGCAGTGACTGGAACAGGGGCGGTGGCTACACCTTC. This codes for CASSDWNRGGGYTF.

The chain links TRBV11-2 to TRBJ1-1, with D uncertain. V gave up 0 bases and J gave up 1 base, with 3 bases separating them. This CDR3 contains 13 residues. Germline CDR1 and CDR2: SGHAT and FQNNGV. CDR3 sequence reads: CASSLEANTEAFF. CDR3 DNA: TGTGCCAGCAGCTTAGAGGCGAACACTGAAGCTTTCTTT.